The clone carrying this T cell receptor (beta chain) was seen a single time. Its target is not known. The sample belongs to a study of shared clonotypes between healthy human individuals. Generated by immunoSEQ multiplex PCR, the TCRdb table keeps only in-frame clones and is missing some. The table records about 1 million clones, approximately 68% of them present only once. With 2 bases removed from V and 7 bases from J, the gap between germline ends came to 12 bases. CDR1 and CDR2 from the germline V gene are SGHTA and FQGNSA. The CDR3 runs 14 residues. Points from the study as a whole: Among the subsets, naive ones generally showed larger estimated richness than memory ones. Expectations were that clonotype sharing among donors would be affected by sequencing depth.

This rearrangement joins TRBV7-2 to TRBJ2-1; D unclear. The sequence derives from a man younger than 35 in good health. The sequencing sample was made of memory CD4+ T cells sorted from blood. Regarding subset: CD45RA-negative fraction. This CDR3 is CASSLPSPGNEQFF. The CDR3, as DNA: TGTGCCAGCAGCTTACCCTCACCCGGGAATGAGCAGTTCTTC.